Listed below are T cell receptor beta chains from one sample, sequenced in a study of blood T cell repertoires in COVID-19. Profiling relied on immunoSEQ multiplex PCR, and the TCRdb table lists in-frame clones only, not all of them. The sample records some 45,000 clones, roughly 90% being singletons. Sample: peripheral blood. Every receptor here comes from a human donor in a cohort sampled during active COVID-19. Both conserved end residues are part of each CDR3. The D gene is left open where the match is weak.

J | V | D | DNA | CDR3
TRBJ1-2 | TRBV16 | - | TGTGCCAGCAGCCAATCGAGGCGGCAGGCCACAGGGTATGGCTACACCTTC | CASSQSRRQATGYGYTF
TRBJ1-4 | TRBV19 | - | TGTGCCAGTAGCCCCTGGGAGGAAGGAGAAAAACTGTTTTTT | CASSPWEEGEKLFF
TRBJ2-5 | TRBV5-6 | TRBD1 | TGTGCCAGCAGCCCTGGACAGGGACCCCAAGAGACCCAGTACTTC | CASSPGQGPQETQYF
TRBJ1-2 | TRBV2 | - | TGTGCCAGCGGGGCTGCTACGGGCTTC | CASGAATGF
TRBJ2-1 | TRBV7-9 | - | TGTGCCAGCAGTGCAGATCCCCATGAGCAGTTCTTC | CASSADPHEQFF
TRBJ1-1 | TRBV9 | TRBD1 | TGTGCCAGCAGCGTAGTTGAGACAGGGACAACTGAAGCTTTCTTT | CASSVVETGTTEAFF
TRBJ1-6 | TRBV5-6 | - | TGTGCCAGCAGCCGGGGCAGGGGTTATTCACCCCTCCACTTT | CASSRGRGYSPLHF
TRBJ1-6 | TRBV11-2 | - | TGTGCCAGCAGCCCGGACCGAGCGTGGGGAGAGCTCCTGAATTCACCCCTCCACTTT | CASSPDRAWGELLNSPLHF
TRBJ1-1 | TRBV11-3 | - | TGTGCCAGCAGCTTATCCGGGAGTGAAGTACAAGCTTTCTTT | CASSLSGSEVQAFF
TRBJ1-2 | TRBV4-1 | - | TGCGCCAGCAGCCAAGATAGGACAGCCCCATATGGCTACACCTTC | CASSQDRTAPYGYTF
TRBJ1-6 | TRBV27 | TRBD1 | TGTGCCAGCAGTTTAAAGGGGGACAGGGCATCTCCCCTCCACTTT | CASSLKGDRASPLHF
TRBJ2-2 | TRBV3-1/TRBV3-2 | TRBD2 | TGTGCCAGCAGCCACCTGCCCGGACTAGTAAGGACCGGGGAGCTGTTTTTT | CASSHLPGLVRTGELFF
TRBJ2-3 | TRBV7-3 | TRBD1 | TGTGCCAGCAGCATCCTAGGGACAGTAGATACGCAGTATTTT | CASSILGTVDTQYF
TRBJ2-5 | TRBV27 | TRBD1 | TGTGCCAGCAGTTCTAACAGGGGTCAAGAGACCCAGTACTTC | CASSSNRGQETQYF
TRBJ1-5 | TRBV2 | TRBD1 | TGTGCCAGCAGAAGACAGGGAAATCAGCCCCAGCATTTT | CASRRQGNQPQHF
TRBJ2-7 | TRBV19 | TRBD1 | TGTGCCAGTAGTACCGGACAGGGGCACTACGAGCAGTACTTC | CASSTGQGHYEQYF
TRBJ2-1 | TRBV15 | TRBD2 | TGTGCCACCAGCAGAGTTGCGGGGGACAATGAGCAGTTCTTC | CATSRVAGDNEQFF
TRBJ2-5 | TRBV4-2 | TRBD2 | TGTGCCAGCAGCCGTAGCGGGGGGGCCGGTTTGGAGACCCAGTACTTC | CASSRSGGAGLETQYF
TRBJ1-1 | TRBV14 | - | TGTGCCAGCAGCCAGTATCAGGGCTACACTGAAGCTTTCTTT | CASSQYQGYTEAFF
TRBJ1-1 | TRBV6-5 | - | TGTGCCAGCAGTTACTCCGGCGGGTTGAACACTGAAGCTTTCTTT | CASSYSGGLNTEAFF
TRBJ1-6 | TRBV7-9 | - | TGTGCCAGCAGCCCCGAGACAGGTGGGGGTAATTCACCCCTCCACTTT | CASSPETGGGNSPLHF
TRBJ2-3 | TRBV18 | TRBD1 | TGTGCCAGCTCACCGACAGGGTCCGATACGCAGTATTTT | CASSPTGSDTQYF
TRBJ2-1 | TRBV15 | TRBD2 | TGTGCCACCAGCAGAGATAGGACTAGCGGGGGGATTTGGGGGAATGAGCAGTTCTTC | CATSRDRTSGGIWGNEQFF
TRBJ1-1 | TRBV2 | - | TGTGCCAGCAGTGTAGGGGAGAACACTGAAGCTTTCTTT | CASSVGENTEAFF
TRBJ1-4 | TRBV2 | TRBD1 | TGTGCCCACAGCGAGGGACAGGCAACTAATGAAAAACTGTTTTTT | CAHSEGQATNEKLFF
TRBJ2-3 | TRBV18 | - | TGTGCCAGCTCACCATCCGCTGGCCCAGATACGCAGTATTTT | CASSPSAGPDTQYF
TRBJ2-1 | TRBV30 | TRBD1 | TGTGCCTGGACCGACCCAGGGGGAGTTTACAATGAGCAGTTCTTC | CAWTDPGGVYNEQFF